These 14 T cell receptor beta chains were sequenced from one sample in a study of blood T cell repertoires in COVID-19. Method: immunoSEQ multiplex PCR; TCRdb's copy keeps in-frame clones and lacks some. This sample has 220,000 or so clones; around four fifths occur once, and the top ten carry just under 20%. The sample taken for sequencing was peripheral blood. The receptors derive from a man aged 25-45 years with active or convalescent COVID-19.

The rearrangement uses TRBV6-5 and TRBJ1-2; D gene unclear. Trimming took off 2 bases at V and 4 bases at J, with 14 bases between the two ends. This CDR3 comprises 15 residues. Germline CDR1 and CDR2: MNHEY and SVGAGI. This CDR3 is CASSYGRGDTYGYTF. DNA for the CDR3: TGTGCCAGCAGTTACGGCCGGGGAGATACCTATGGCTACACCTTC.

The rearrangement links TRBV30 to TRBJ2-7, with TRBD2 matching over 8 bases. V lost 5 bases to trimming and J lost 0 bases; unmatched junction nucleotides: 9. Germline V gene sequence: CDR1 GTSNPN, CDR2 SVGIG (reference sequence). This CDR3 spans 15 amino acids. Written as DNA, the CDR3 is TGTGCCTGGGACCGCGGCGGGGGGAGCTCCTACGAGCAGTACTTC. Translating gives CAWDRGGGSSYEQYF.

The V call is TRBV7-3, the J call TRBJ2-5; the match to TRBD2 covers 10 bases. In germline, CDR1 is SGHTA, CDR2 FQGTGA. The CDR3 contains 15 residues. After removal of 4 bases from V and 4 bases from J, the junction contained 6 bases not matched to a gene. This CDR3 reads CASSSSSGSGETQYF. CDR3 DNA: TGTGCCAGCAGCTCGTCTAGCGGGAGCGGAGAGACCCAGTACTTC.

This chain uses TRBV6-6 with TRBJ2-7, with D maybe TRBD1 (5 bases). V was clipped by 6 bases and J by 1 base, with 13 bases between them. The CDR3 is 14 amino acids. From germline, CDR1 is MNHNY and CDR2 SVGAGI (reference sequence). Here the CDR3 reads CASRPSGLSYEQYF. The CDR3 nucleotides are TGTGCCAGCAGACCGTCAGGGTTATCCTACGAGCAGTACTTC.

The chain has TRBV5-6 and TRBJ2-5; 12 bases agree with TRBD2. This CDR3 spans 17 amino acids. Per germline, CDR1 SGHDT and CDR2 YYEEEE. The trim removed 2 bases at V and 6 bases at J, leaving 11 bases unmatched. The CDR3 coding sequence is TGTGCCAGCAGCTTCCCTAGCGGGGGGGCCTCGGTAAAGACCCAGTACTTC. It encodes CASSFPSGGASVKTQYF.

The CDR3 bases are TGTGCCAGCAGTTTAAGGGGACTAGTCGGATACGAGCAGTACTTC. This encodes CASSLRGLVGYEQYF. This sequence joins TRBV28 and TRBJ2-7; 8 bases agree with TRBD2. Germline values: CDR1 MDHEN, CDR2 SYDVKM. J was trimmed by 4 bases and V by 2 bases; bases with no gene match: 7. The CDR3 contains 15 residues.

The genes are TRBV3-1 (or the pseudogene TRBV3-2) and TRBJ2-3; the match to TRBD2 covers 8 bases. The CDR3 length is 14 residues. Germline V gives CDR1 LGHDT, CDR2 YNNKEL (reference sequence). The ends lost 1 base at V and 7 bases at J; junction bases unmatched: 4. The CDR3 coding sequence is TGTGCCAGCAGCCAAGTAGCGGGGCTAAATACGCAGTATTTT. Residues: CASSQVAGLNTQYF.

The chain uses TRBV6-2 or TRBV6-3 and TRBJ2-7, with D hard to call. V dropped 5 bases and J dropped 5 bases, with 16 bases sitting between them. In germline, CDR1 is MNHEY, CDR2 SVGEGT. The CDR3 covers 14 residues. The CDR3 is CASSRLDNYDEQYF. The CDR3 region has the DNA TGTGCCAGCAGTCGTTTAGACAATTACGACGAGCAGTACTTC.

The V and J genes are TRBV4-1 and TRBJ1-2; no firm D call. CDR3 length: 14 amino acids. Germline V lookup: CDR1 MGHRA, CDR2 YSYEKL. V was clipped by 4 bases and J by 3 bases, with 12 bases between them. CDR3 sequence: CASSRDKTDYGYTF. Written as DNA, the CDR3 is TGCGCCAGCAGCCGAGACAAGACTGACTATGGCTACACCTTC.

This clone has a single count. The J gene is TRBJ1-6, the V gene TRBV23-1; TRBD1 is a possible D gene (6 bases). TRBV23-1 is labeled an ORF, and its function is uncertain. There are 15 residues in the CDR3. With 0 bases removed from V and 7 bases from J, the gap between germline ends came to 10 bases. In DNA, the CDR3 is TGCGCCAGCAGTCAATCAGACAGGCCAAATTCACCCCTCCACTTT. Residues: CASSQSDRPNSPLHF.

The gene calls are TRBV20-1 and TRBJ2-7; D is unresolved. V was trimmed by 7 bases and J by 0 bases, leaving 7 bases between them. Germline CDR1 and CDR2: DFQATT and SNEGSKA (reference sequence). There are 11 residues in the CDR3. The CDR3 spells CSVRSSYEQYF. The CDR3 bases are TGCAGTGTCCGGAGCTCCTACGAGCAGTACTTC.

This rearrangement joins TRBV2 to TRBJ1-5; 7 bases map to TRBD1. CDR3 length equals 18 residues. Per the germline V gene, CDR1 is SNHLY and CDR2 is FYNNEI. Trimming removed 4 bases from V and 4 bases from J; junction bases left unmatched: 16. The CDR3 loop reads CASSAYLPDRVGNQPQHF. For the CDR3, the DNA is TGTGCCAGCAGTGCCTACCTGCCTGACAGGGTGGGAAATCAGCCCCAGCATTTT.

The rearrangement uses TRBV19 and TRBJ1-5; a possible D gene is TRBD1 (6 bases). The V gene's germline CDR1 is LNHDA and CDR2 SQIVND (reference sequence). V was clipped by 7 bases and J by 3 bases, with 13 bases between them. This CDR3 spans 14 amino acids. In nucleotides, the CDR3 is TGTGCCAGTACTGGGGACACTTTCAATCAGCCCCAGCATTTT. Translation: CASTGDTFNQPQHF.

This clone has only one observation. The rearrangement joins TRBV6-5 to TRBJ2-7, with 7 positions matching TRBD1. Unmatched junction bases numbered 7, after V lost 6 bases and J lost 2 bases. Germline CDR1 reads MNHEY; CDR2 reads SVGAGI. The CDR3 covers 14 residues. CDR3 in amino acids: CASSFDRVTYEQYF. CDR3 sequence (DNA): TGTGCCAGCAGCTTCGACAGGGTAACCTACGAGCAGTACTTC.